This record concerns one T cell receptor beta chain sequence. The time point: newly diagnosed GD, antithyroid drugs for less than 3 months. PBMCs provided the RNA from which the TCR library was made. This entry belongs to a study of regulatory T cells in long-lasting Graves disease. With iRepertoire HTBI primers and Arm-PCR of CDR3 regions, TCR beta libraries were built. TCRdb recomputed calls from the multiplex PCR reads with MiXCR, one row per CDR3 protein. The sample yields 350,000 to 500,000 distinct CDR3 sequences, roughly 15% seen once. This sample also appeared in a second study, on T cells in Graves' hyperthyroidism and ophthalmopathy. That source reports: Patients aged 18 to 65 had newly diagnosed hyperthyroidism lasting under 2 months. First-round RT-PCR of the TCR CDR3 relied on the HTBI primer set. Blood also contained most expanded thyroid clonotypes above 0.001.

Material: peripheral blood mononuclear cells (PBMCs), obtained at new diagnosis, from a patient treated with antithyroid drugs. The receptor was isolated from a woman aged 45-65 years with Graves disease.

In DNA, the CDR3 is TGTGCCAGCAGTGGTGCAGCCGGCCATCAGCCCCAGCATTTT. Translation gives CASSGAAGHQPQHF. The rearrangement joins TRBV27 to TRBJ1-5; D remains ambiguous. CDR3 length: 14 amino acids. With 5 bases removed from V and 5 bases from J, the gap between germline ends came to 13 bases. Germline CDR1 MNHEY, CDR2 SMNVEV (reference sequence).